Below are 16 T cell receptor beta chains sequenced from a single sample in a study of cytomegalovirus exposure and HLA in healthy donors. Researchers ran the PCR with 60 Vbeta and 13 Jbeta primers. This table comes from immunoSEQ multiplex PCR, and its TCRdb copy is limited to in-frame clones, with some not included. Of 35,000 to 45,000 clones listed, around 58% are singletons. The specimen sequenced was PBMCs. The receptors were gathered from a man aged 60-69 years in good health and CMV-seropositive.

This chain links TRBV5-6 with TRBJ2-7; 10 bases are a match to TRBD2. V lost 3 bases to trimming and J lost 3 bases; unmatched junction nucleotides: 6. The germline CDR1 and CDR2 sequences are SGHDT and YYEEEE. The CDR3 contains 15 residues. CDR3 sequence: CASSSWTSGNYEQYF. CDR3 DNA sequence: TGTGCCAGCAGCTCCTGGACTAGCGGAAACTACGAGCAGTACTTC. The variable domain in full, with the rest retrieved from reference TRBV5-6 and TRBJ2-7, is DAGVTQSPTHLIKTRGQQVTLRCSPKSGHDTVSWYQQALGQGPQFIFQYYEEEERQRGNFPDRFSGHQFPNYSSELNVNALLLGDSALYLCASSSWTSGNYEQYFGPGTRLTVT.

In the case of this clone: Distinct nucleotide sequences in the sample also encode this CDR3. V gene TRBV4-3 combines with J gene TRBJ2-1, with D hard to call. The CDR3 has 14 residues. V was trimmed by 0 bases and J by 7 bases, leaving 10 bases between them. Germline CDR1 and CDR2: LGHNA and YSLEER. The CDR3 reads CASSQDLVVNEQFF. The CDR3 DNA sequence: TGCGCCAGCAGCCAAGATTTGGTAGTTAATGAGCAGTTCTTC.

The V gene is TRBV5-4, the J gene TRBJ1-1, with D possibly being TRBD1 (5 bases). Deletions cut 0 bases from V and 3 bases from J, with 12 bases between. This CDR3 contains 15 residues. Per germline, CDR1 SGHNT and CDR2 YYREEE (reference sequence). CDR3 loop: CASSLVQGRDTEAFF. DNA for the CDR3: TGTGCCAGCAGCTTGGTTCAGGGCAGAGACACTGAAGCTTTCTTT.

This clone came up a few times. V and J are TRBV29-1 and TRBJ2-1; TRBD2 might be the D (6 bases). Germline CDR1 reads SQVTM; CDR2 reads ANQGSEA. With 6 bases removed from V and 1 base from J, the gap between germline ends came to 16 bases. The CDR3 has 15 residues. The CDR3, as DNA: TGCAGCGTATGGGGACTCCAAGAATCCTACAATGAGCAGTTCTTC. Translated: CSVWGLQESYNEQFF.

This rearrangement joins TRBV4-2 to TRBJ2-3; TRBD2 agrees at 11 bases. J lost 8 bases, V lost 0 bases, and 4 bases had no gene match. The germline CDR1 and CDR2 sequences are LGHNA and YNFKEQ. The CDR3 sequence is 15 residues long. The chain's CDR3 is CASSQDPSGGITQYF. The CDR3 bases are TGTGCCAGCAGCCAAGATCCTAGCGGGGGGATTACGCAGTATTTT.

The chain recombines TRBV30 with TRBJ2-1, with TRBD2 identical over 7 bases. The germline V gene encodes CDR1 GTSNPN and CDR2 SVGIG (reference sequence). V was pared by 1 base and J by 9 bases, with 3 bases of the junction left unmatched. There are 12 residues in the CDR3. The CDR3, as DNA: TGTGCCTGGAGTGAGGGAGGGGCTGAGCAGTTCTTC. Protein sequence: CAWSEGGAEQFF. Based on the CDR3 plus reference TRBV30 and TRBJ2-1, the full variable domain is SQTIHQWPATLVQPVGSPLSLECTVEGTSNPNLYWYRQAAGRGLQLLFYSVGIGQISSEVPQNLSASRPQDRQFILSSKKLLLSDSGFYLCAWSEGGAEQFFGPGTRLTVL.

This clone was observed a few times. CDR3 sequence reads: CASSFGASRRMNPQETQYF. In DNA, the CDR3 is TGTGCCAGCAGCTTCGGAGCCAGCCGACGAATGAATCCCCAAGAGACCCAGTACTTC. The gene calls are TRBV7-9 and TRBJ2-5; the D is unclear. The CDR3 is made up of 19 amino acids. In germline, CDR1 is SEHNR, CDR2 FQNEAQ (reference sequence). V was cut by 3 bases and J by 1 base, with 24 bases left in between.

The chain employs TRBV5-1 and TRBJ2-7; 7 bases align to TRBD1. CDR1 and CDR2 (germline): SGHRS, YFSETQ. J gave up 6 bases and V 4 bases, and 10 bases lay outside the gene matches. CDR3 length: 14 amino acids. The DNA for the CDR3 is TGCGCCAGCAGCGTCGACAGGGCATCTGGCGAGCAGTACTTC. Its protein is CASSVDRASGEQYF. The whole variable domain, filled in from reference TRBV5-1 and TRBJ2-7, reads KAGVTQTPRYLIKTRGQQVTLSCSPISGHRSVSWYQQTPGQGLQFLFEYFSETQRNKGNFPGRFSGRQFSNSRSEMNVSTLELGDSALYLCASSVDRASGEQYFGPGTRLTVT.

V and J are TRBV14 and TRBJ1-6, with D unresolved. V was pared by 4 bases and J by 5 bases, with 9 bases between. The CDR3 is 14 amino acids. Germline CDR1 and CDR2: SGHDN and FVKESK. DNA of the CDR3: TGTGCCAGCAGCCTACGAACAAATAATTCACCCCTCCACTTT. Amino acid sequence: CASSLRTNNSPLHF.

The chain carries TRBV7-9 and TRBJ2-7; a weak D match, TRBD1 (6 bases). V lost 5 bases to trimming and J lost 2 bases, with 19 bases between them. CDR1 is SEHNR and CDR2 is FQNEAQ in the germline V gene (reference sequence). The CDR3 contains 16 residues. The chain's CDR3 is CASSPTSGTPAYEQYF. In DNA form, the CDR3 reads TGTGCCAGCAGCCCCACCTCCGGGACACCAGCCTACGAGCAGTACTTC.

The chain has TRBV19 and TRBJ2-7; 9 bases agree with TRBD2. Germline CDR1 reads LNHDA; CDR2 reads SQIVND (reference sequence). The trim removed 3 bases at V and 3 bases at J, leaving 15 bases unmatched. The CDR3 totals 18 residues. The CDR3 DNA sequence: TGTGCCAGTAGTATCCTAGCGGGATCCGCTGAAAAACTCTACGAGCAGTACTTC. Its protein product is CASSILAGSAEKLYEQYF. Full variable domain (remainder filled in from reference TRBV19 and TRBJ2-7): DGGITQSPKYLFRKEGQNVTLSCEQNLNHDAMYWYRQDPGQGLRLIYYSQIVNDFQKGDIAEGYSVSREKKESFPLTVTSAQKNPTAFYLCASSILAGSAEKLYEQYFGPGTRLTVT.

The rearrangement links TRBV7-9 to TRBJ2-7; 7 nucleotides agree with TRBD1. The V gene end was trimmed by 6 bases and the J gene end by 5 bases; junction bases not matched to a gene: 10. CDR3 length: 14 residues. From germline, CDR1 is SEHNR and CDR2 FQNEAQ (reference sequence). CDR3 nucleotide sequence: TGTGCCAGCAGTTCAAAGACAGGGTACCACGAGCAGTACTTC. Encoded protein: CASSSKTGYHEQYF.

J is TRBJ2-7 and V is TRBV27; 7 positions match TRBD1. V dropped 6 bases and J dropped 4; count of bases not matched to a gene: 21. Germline CDR1 MNHEY, CDR2 SMNVEV (reference sequence). This CDR3 region has 18 residues. CDR3 sequence reads: CASSQEGAGIRAGYEQYF. The DNA of the CDR3 is TGTGCCAGCAGCCAAGAGGGGGCCGGGATCCGGGCCGGGTACGAGCAGTACTTC.

Worth noting for this clone: The junction does not match germline at one end; this may be a read error. V and J are TRBV30 and TRBJ2-1; D ambiguous. CDR1 is GTSNPN and CDR2 is SVGIG in the germline V gene (reference sequence). CDR3 size: 14 residues. The CDR3 here is CARSVSVSYNEQFF. In DNA, the CDR3 is TGTGCCCGGAGTGTTTCCGTTTCCTACAATGAGCAGTTCTTC.

This sequence joins TRBV5-6 and TRBJ2-7; D might be TRBD1 (5 bases). Germline loops: CDR1 SGHDT, CDR2 YYEEEE. The CDR3 runs to 15 residues. Trimming removed 1 base from V and 0 bases from J, with 11 bases in between. The CDR3 loop is CASSLWQGLSYEQYF. CDR3 coding DNA: TGTGCCAGCAGCTTGTGGCAGGGCCTCTCCTACGAGCAGTACTTC.

This clone was recorded a few times. V gene TRBV6-1 combines with J gene TRBJ2-7, with 9 bases fitting TRBD2. The length of the CDR3 is 15 residues. Germline V gene data show CDR1 as MNHNS and CDR2 as SASEGT. Germline trimming cut 8 bases from V and 2 bases from J; bases unmatched to any gene: 10. The CDR3 loop is CASQNAGGLTYEQYF. The CDR3 DNA sequence: TGTGCCAGCCAAAATGCGGGGGGGCTGACCTACGAGCAGTACTTC.